Each of the 27 T cell receptor beta chains below was sequenced from the same sample in a study of T cell repertoires in cytomegalovirus infection. Their specific antigens are unknown. TCRdb passed the reads through MiXCR, listing each CDR3 protein once. The data contain hundreds of thousands of distinct CDR3 sequences, around a third of them singletons. The sequenced sample was cultured CD8+ T cells from PBMCs, obtained from culture after CMV antigen stimulation. The receptors shown here come from a human donor in good health (CMV status not recorded). Some clones in this sample may be carry-over from other donors' samples.

The CDR3 DNA is TGCAGTGTGAAAGGGACTAGCGGCAATGAGCAGTTCTTC. Translated: CSVKGTSGNEQFF. V and J are TRBV20-1 and TRBJ2-1; 11 bases fit TRBD2. Unmatched junction bases numbered 5, after V lost 7 bases and J lost 6 bases. The CDR3 has 13 residues. CDR1 and CDR2 (germline): DFQATT, SNEGSKA (reference sequence).

At least ten counts were recorded for this clonotype. The V and J genes are TRBV7-2 and TRBJ2-1; D gene unclear. V was shortened by 1 base and J by 0 bases, with 16 bases between the two germline ends. Germline V gene lookup returns CDR1 SGHTA and CDR2 FQGNSA. The CDR3 has 18 amino acids. CDR3 sequence (DNA): TGTGCCAGCAGCTTAGACCCCACGGTGGATAGCTCCTACAATGAGCAGTTCTTC. Amino acids: CASSLDPTVDSSYNEQFF.

This clonotype was observed a few times. V and J are TRBV12-3 or TRBV12-4 and TRBJ1-4, with D possibly TRBD1 on 5 matching bases. This CDR3 has 15 amino acids. V lost 5 bases and J 7 bases, leaving 17 bases between the germline ends. The CDR3 spells CASSPFLAGFEKLFF. The DNA of the CDR3 is TGTGCCAGCAGTCCCTTTTTAGCAGGGTTTGAAAAACTGTTTTTT.

J is TRBJ1-4 and V is TRBV7-9, with D perhaps matching TRBD1 (6 bases). The germline V gene has CDR1 SEHNR and CDR2 FQNEAQ (reference sequence). The CDR3 loop spans 17 amino acids. V was shortened by 4 bases and J by 7 bases, with 22 bases between the two germline ends. The CDR3 nucleotides are TGTGCCAGCAGCTCGCCCAAAGAGGGGGTAGCTCGTGAAAAACTGTTTTTT. The encoded protein is CASSSPKEGVAREKLFF.

On this clonotype itself: A junction end diverges from the germline sequence, so it may reflect a read error. This chain uses TRBV7-3 with TRBJ2-1; no clear D gene. The CDR3 loop spans 15 amino acids. The germline V gene encodes CDR1 SGHTA and CDR2 FQGTGA. The CDR3 sequence is CASSVTASSYNEQFF. The CDR3 nucleotides are TGTGCCAGCAGCGTAACAGCGAGCTCCTACAATGAGCAGTTCTTC.

This clonotype appeared a few times. This sequence joins TRBV4-1 and TRBJ1-2; no definite D call. There are 13 residues in the CDR3. Germline V lookup: CDR1 MGHRA, CDR2 YSYEKL. V lost 0 bases and J 2 bases, leaving 4 bases between the germline ends. The CDR3 loop is CASSQDINYGYTF. In DNA form, the CDR3 reads TGCGCCAGCAGCCAAGATATCAACTATGGCTACACCTTC.

The chain couples TRBV28 to TRBJ1-2; D ambiguous. The CDR3 has 16 amino acids. CDR1 is MDHEN and CDR2 is SYDVKM in the germline V gene. Trimming took off 2 bases at V and 2 bases at J, with 15 bases between the two ends. The CDR3 sequence: CASSLDPSSSNYGYTF. CDR3 sequence (DNA): TGTGCCAGCAGTTTAGACCCCTCGTCGAGCAACTATGGCTACACCTTC.

The rearrangement uses TRBV19 and TRBJ1-2; no reliable D call. Trimming left V 6 bases short and J 6 bases short, with 20 bases between. This CDR3 is 15 amino acids long. CDR1 is LNHDA, CDR2 SQIVND, per germline (reference sequence). CDR3 region: CASSPLDEQTDGYTF. The CDR3 nucleotides read TGTGCCAGTAGCCCCCTGGACGAACAAACGGATGGCTACACCTTC.

The rearrangement joins TRBV7-9 to TRBJ2-1; TRBD2 aligns across 7 bases. This CDR3 is 15 amino acids long. Unmatched junction bases numbered 8, after V lost 5 bases and J lost 4 bases. CDR1 is SEHNR, CDR2 FQNEAQ, per germline (reference sequence). DNA of the CDR3: TGTGCCAGCAGCATGGCTAGCGGTATATACAATGAGCAGTTCTTC. This gives the protein CASSMASGIYNEQFF.

This chain connects TRBV12-3 or TRBV12-4 to TRBJ2-1; TRBD1 matches at 7 bases. V lost 6 bases and J lost 3; bases outside the gene matches: 8. This CDR3 is built from 15 residues. CDR3 sequence reads: CASSPPGQFYNEQFF. CDR3 DNA sequence: TGTGCCAGCAGCCCTCCGGGACAGTTCTACAATGAGCAGTTCTTC.

This chain connects TRBV6-5 to TRBJ1-1; tentative D call: TRBD1 (5 bases). The CDR3 has 14 residues. From germline, CDR1 is MNHEY and CDR2 SVGAGI. Trimming removed 5 bases from V and 3 bases from J, with 13 bases in between. The CDR3 loop reads CASSPLGGYTEAFF. Written as DNA, the CDR3 is TGTGCCAGCAGTCCCCTTGGGGGTTACACTGAAGCTTTCTTT.

This clonotype was observed a few times. This chain links TRBV24-1 with TRBJ1-1; no reliable D call. Germline assignment: CDR1 KGHDR and CDR2 SFDVKD. The CDR3 totals 13 residues. V was pared by 2 bases and J by 3 bases, with 6 bases between. The chain's CDR3 is CATSDSRYTEAFF. The CDR3, as DNA: TGTGCCACCAGTGATTCGAGATACACTGAAGCTTTCTTT.

This clonotype was detected only a few times. The chain employs TRBV6-2 or TRBV6-3 and TRBJ2-3; D is undetermined. Trimming stripped 6 bases from V and 6 bases from J, with 10 bases between. This CDR3 comprises 12 residues. Germline CDR1 is MNHEY and CDR2 is SVGEGT. The CDR3 region has the DNA TGTGCCAGCAGCATAGGGTCGGATACGCAGTATTTT. Protein product: CASSIGSDTQYF.

The chain carries TRBV4-3 and TRBJ1-1; the match to TRBD1 covers 11 bases. This CDR3 region has 15 residues. Germline lookup yields CDR1 LGHNA and CDR2 YSLEER. Unmatched junction bases numbered 7, after V lost 5 bases and J lost 5 bases. The CDR3 DNA reads as TGCGCCAGCAGCGTTAGGGACAGGGGGGTTACTGAAGCTTTCTTT. Amino acid sequence: CASSVRDRGVTEAFF.

CDR3 sequence: CASTLHPRSDEQFF. CDR3 DNA: TGTGCCAGCACCCTCCACCCCCGATCTGATGAGCAGTTCTTC. This chain joins TRBV27 and TRBJ2-1; D not certain. V lost 7 bases to trimming and J lost 8 bases, with 18 bases between them. Germline V gene data show CDR1 as MNHEY and CDR2 as SMNVEV (reference sequence). The CDR3 contains 14 residues.

The rearrangement joins TRBV28 to TRBJ2-5; D is possibly TRBD1 or TRBD2 (5 bases each). CDR1 and CDR2 from the germline V gene are MDHEN and SYDVKM. The CDR3 is made up of 14 amino acids. V was clipped by 1 base and J by 4 bases, with 10 bases between them. The CDR3 DNA reads TGTGCCAGCAGTTTATCACCAGGGACAGAGACCCAGTACTTC. As protein: CASSLSPGTETQYF.

This clonotype was observed a few times. The chain has TRBV24-1 and TRBJ2-3; a weak D match, TRBD2 (5 bases). V was cut by 2 bases and J by 3 bases, with 14 bases left in between. The CDR3 sequence is 16 residues long. Germline lookup yields CDR1 KGHDR and CDR2 SFDVKD. CDR3 DNA sequence: TGTGCCACCAGTGATTCTAGGCCAAGAGGGACAGATACGCAGTATTTT. It encodes CATSDSRPRGTDTQYF.

This clonotype was seen only a few times. The chain has TRBV3-1 and TRBJ2-3, with 7 nucleotides matching TRBD2. The CDR3 loop spans 16 amino acids. Looked up from germline, CDR1 is LGHDT and CDR2 is YNNKEL (reference sequence). V gave up 3 bases and J gave up 1 base; unmatched junction bases: 7. This CDR3 reads CASSHPGLGGTDTQYF. The DNA for the CDR3 is TGTGCCAGCAGCCACCCCGGACTAGGCGGCACAGATACGCAGTATTTT.

The rearrangement joins TRBV6-1 to TRBJ2-1, with 7 bases matching TRBD2. Germline V CDR1 and CDR2: MNHNS, SASEGT. The CDR3 is 14 residues long. V trimming: 3 bases; J trimming: 3 bases; junction bases outside the gene matches: 2. This CDR3 is CASSDGTNYNEQFF. The CDR3 DNA reads as TGTGCCAGCAGTGATGGGACTAACTACAATGAGCAGTTCTTC.

The J gene is TRBJ2-5, the V gene TRBV24-1, with unresolved D. The CDR3 has 15 residues. V lost 3 bases to trimming and J lost 4 bases, with 14 bases between them. Germline lookup yields CDR1 KGHDR and CDR2 SFDVKD. The CDR3 protein is CATSDAAPSRETQYF. DNA of the CDR3: TGTGCCACCAGTGATGCGGCACCATCGAGAGAGACCCAGTACTTC.

This clonotype was counted ten times or more. The chain couples TRBV7-8 to TRBJ1-5; D is uncertain. There are 15 residues in the CDR3. From germline, CDR1 is SGHVS and CDR2 FQNEAQ. Trimming removed 2 bases at V and 3 bases at J, with 11 bases between. CDR3 bases: TGTGCCAGCAGCTTATACGAGACCCTCAATCAGCCCCAGCATTTT. It translates to CASSLYETLNQPQHF.

This clonotype was counted between two and nine times. The genes are TRBV9 and TRBJ2-5, with TRBD2 matching 11 bases. The ends lost 4 bases at V and 2 bases at J; junction bases unmatched: 4. Germline V gene data show CDR1 as SGDLS and CDR2 as YYNGEE. CDR3 length: 15 amino acids. This chain's CDR3 is CASSRGTSGQETQYF. In DNA, the CDR3 is TGTGCCAGCAGCCGAGGGACTAGCGGACAAGAGACCCAGTACTTC.

J is TRBJ2-1 and V is TRBV7-9, with D unresolved. The CDR3 is made up of 15 amino acids. Germline lookup yields CDR1 SEHNR and CDR2 FQNEAQ (reference sequence). V was shortened by 5 bases and J by 2 bases, with 13 bases between the two germline ends. The CDR3 sequence: CASSPPIPTYNEQFF. For the CDR3, the DNA is TGTGCCAGCAGCCCCCCCATACCTACCTACAATGAGCAGTTCTTC.

In this sample, this clonotype turned up once. The chain employs TRBV19 and TRBJ2-1; no reliable D call. From germline, CDR1 is LNHDA and CDR2 SQIVND (reference sequence). The V and J ends lost 9 bases and 0 bases respectively, with 9 bases between them. The CDR3 is 13 residues long. CDR3 residues: CASGASSYNEQFF. The CDR3 region has the DNA TGTGCCAGCGGCGCGAGCTCCTACAATGAGCAGTTCTTC.

The chain is built from TRBV9 and TRBJ2-1, with TRBD2 matching 7 bases. The germline V gene encodes CDR1 SGDLS and CDR2 YYNGEE. J lost 6 bases, V lost 0 bases, and 6 bases had no gene match. CDR3 length equals 15 residues. CDR3 in DNA: TGTGCCAGCAGCGTAGGTGCGGGGGTCCTCAATGAGCAGTTCTTC. Translation: CASSVGAGVLNEQFF. The full variable domain, rest sourced from reference TRBV9 and TRBJ2-1, is DSGVTQTPKHLITATGQRVTLRCSPRSGDLSVYWYQQSLDQGLQFLIQYYNGEERAKGNILERFSAQQFPDLHSELNLSSLELGDSALYFCASSVGAGVLNEQFFGPGTRLTVL.

The rearrangement joins TRBV19 to TRBJ2-7; D is perhaps TRBD2 (5 bases). Germline CDR1 LNHDA, CDR2 SQIVND (reference sequence). With 4 bases removed from V and 2 bases from J, the gap between germline ends came to 12 bases. CDR3 length equals 14 residues. In DNA, the CDR3 is TGTGCCAGTAGTAAGACCGCTAGCCCCTACGAGCAGTACTTC. It codes for CASSKTASPYEQYF.

This clonotype came up many times. The V call is TRBV7-2, the J call TRBJ2-6; D ambiguous. The CDR3 runs 13 residues. The V gene lost 6 bases and the J gene lost 4 bases, with 7 bases spanning the gap. The germline V gene has CDR1 SGHTA and CDR2 FQGNSA. The CDR3 DNA is TGTGCCAGCAGGCCGCCGGGGGCCAACGTCCTGACTTTC. It is translated as CASRPPGANVLTF. Full variable domain (missing parts from reference TRBV7-2 and TRBJ2-6): GAGVSQSPSNKVTEKGKDVELRCDPISGHTALYWYRQSLGQGLEFLIYFQGNSAPDKSGLPSDRFSAERTGGSVSTLTIQRTQQEDSAVYLCASRPPGANVLTFGAGSRLTVL.